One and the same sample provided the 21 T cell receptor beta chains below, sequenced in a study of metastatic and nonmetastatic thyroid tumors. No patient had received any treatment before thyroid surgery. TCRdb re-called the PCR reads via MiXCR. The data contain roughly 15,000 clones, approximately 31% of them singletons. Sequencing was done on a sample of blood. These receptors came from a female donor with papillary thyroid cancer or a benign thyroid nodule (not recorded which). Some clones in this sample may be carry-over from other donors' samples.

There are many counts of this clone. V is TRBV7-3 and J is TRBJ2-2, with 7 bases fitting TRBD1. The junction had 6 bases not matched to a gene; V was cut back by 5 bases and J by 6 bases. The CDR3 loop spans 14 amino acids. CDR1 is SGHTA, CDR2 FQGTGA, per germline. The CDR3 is CASSTGDGAGELFF. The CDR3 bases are TGTGCCAGCAGCACAGGGGACGGGGCCGGGGAGCTGTTTTTT. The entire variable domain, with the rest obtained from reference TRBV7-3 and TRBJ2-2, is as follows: GAGVSQTPSNKVTEKGKYVELRCDPISGHTALYWYRQSLGQGPEFLIYFQGTGAADDSGLPNDRFFAVRPEGSVSTLKIQRTERGDSAVYLCASSTGDGAGELFFGEGSRLTVL.

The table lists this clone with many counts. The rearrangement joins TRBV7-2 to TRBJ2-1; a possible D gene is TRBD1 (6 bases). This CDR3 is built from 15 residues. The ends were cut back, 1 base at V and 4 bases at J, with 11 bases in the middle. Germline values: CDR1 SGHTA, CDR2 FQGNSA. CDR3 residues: CASSLGATGYNEQFF. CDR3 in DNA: TGTGCCAGCAGCTTAGGGGCCACAGGGTACAATGAGCAGTTCTTC.

The CDR3 DNA follows: TGTGCCAGCAGCTTACTGGTGGGACAGGTCCTCTCCTACGAGCAGTACTTC. Encoded protein: CASSLLVGQVLSYEQYF. This chain joins TRBV11-2 and TRBJ2-7; 8 nucleotides match TRBD1. CDR3 length: 17 amino acids. The germline CDR1 and CDR2 sequences are SGHAT and FQNNGV. The V and J ends lost 2 bases and 0 bases, in that order; junction bases with no gene match: 9.

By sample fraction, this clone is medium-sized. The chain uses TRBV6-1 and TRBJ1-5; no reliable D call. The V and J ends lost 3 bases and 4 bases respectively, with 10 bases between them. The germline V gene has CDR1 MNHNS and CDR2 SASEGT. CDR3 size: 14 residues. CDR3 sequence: CASSDGTENQPQHF. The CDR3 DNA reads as TGTGCCAGCAGTGACGGAACCGAAAATCAGCCCCAGCATTTT.

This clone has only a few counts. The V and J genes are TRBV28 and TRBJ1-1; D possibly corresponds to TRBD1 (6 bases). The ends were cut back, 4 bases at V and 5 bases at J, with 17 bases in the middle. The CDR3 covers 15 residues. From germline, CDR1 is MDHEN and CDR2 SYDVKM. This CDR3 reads CASSYILAGATEAFF. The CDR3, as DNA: TGTGCCAGCAGTTACATTTTAGCGGGGGCGACTGAAGCTTTCTTT.

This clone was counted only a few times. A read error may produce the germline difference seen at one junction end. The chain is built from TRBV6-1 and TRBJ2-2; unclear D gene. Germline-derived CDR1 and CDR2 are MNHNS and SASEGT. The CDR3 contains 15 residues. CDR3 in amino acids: CASSPQSVNTGELFF. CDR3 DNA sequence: TGTGCCAGCAGTCCCCAGAGCGTGAACACCGGTGAGCTGTTTTTT.

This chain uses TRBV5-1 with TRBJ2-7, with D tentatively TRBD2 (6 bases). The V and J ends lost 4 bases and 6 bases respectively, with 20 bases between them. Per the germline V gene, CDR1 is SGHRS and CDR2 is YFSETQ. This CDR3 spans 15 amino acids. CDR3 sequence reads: CASSIGTDASPEQYF. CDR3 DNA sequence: TGCGCCAGCAGCATCGGGACTGACGCCTCTCCCGAGCAGTACTTC.

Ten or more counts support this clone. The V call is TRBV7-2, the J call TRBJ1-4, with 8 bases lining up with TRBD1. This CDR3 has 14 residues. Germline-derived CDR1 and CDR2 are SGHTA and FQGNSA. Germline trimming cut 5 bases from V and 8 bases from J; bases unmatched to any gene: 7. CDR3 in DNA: TGTGCCAGCAGCCCACAGGGGGGGAAAGAAAAACTGTTTTTT. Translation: CASSPQGGKEKLFF.

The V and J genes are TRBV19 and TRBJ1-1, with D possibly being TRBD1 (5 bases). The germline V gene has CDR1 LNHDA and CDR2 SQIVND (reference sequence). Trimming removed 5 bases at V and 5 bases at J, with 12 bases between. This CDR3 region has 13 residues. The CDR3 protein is CASSRDRRTEAFF. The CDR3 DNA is TGTGCCAGTAGTCGGGACCGCAGAACTGAAGCTTTCTTT.

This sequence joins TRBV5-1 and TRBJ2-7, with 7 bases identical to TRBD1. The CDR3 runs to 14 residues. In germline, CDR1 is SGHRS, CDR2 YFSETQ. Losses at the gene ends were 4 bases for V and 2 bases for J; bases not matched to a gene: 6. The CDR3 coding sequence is TGCGCCAGCAGCGCCGGGACAGCAACCTACGAGCAGTACTTC. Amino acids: CASSAGTATYEQYF.

CDR3 sequence: CASSRIRDYEQYF. CDR3 coding DNA: TGTGCCAGCAGCCGAATTAGGGACTACGAGCAGTACTTC. The chain recombines TRBV7-2 with TRBJ2-7, with no clear D. The germline gives CDR1 SGHTA, CDR2 FQGNSA. V was trimmed by 5 bases and J by 3 bases, leaving 11 bases between them. The CDR3 has 13 amino acids.

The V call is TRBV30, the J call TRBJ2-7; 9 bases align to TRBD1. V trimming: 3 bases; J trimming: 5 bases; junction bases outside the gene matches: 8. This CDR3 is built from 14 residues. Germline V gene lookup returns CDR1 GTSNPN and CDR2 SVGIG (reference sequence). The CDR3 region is CAWRRTGEVDEQYF. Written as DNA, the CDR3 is TGTGCCTGGAGAAGGACAGGGGAGGTCGACGAGCAGTACTTC.

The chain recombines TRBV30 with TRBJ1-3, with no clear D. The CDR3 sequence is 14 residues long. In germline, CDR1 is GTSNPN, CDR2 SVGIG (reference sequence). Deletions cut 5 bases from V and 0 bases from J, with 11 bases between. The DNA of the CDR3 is TGTGCCTGGTCCGACGGGCGCTCTGGAAACACCATATATTTT. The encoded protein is CAWSDGRSGNTIYF.

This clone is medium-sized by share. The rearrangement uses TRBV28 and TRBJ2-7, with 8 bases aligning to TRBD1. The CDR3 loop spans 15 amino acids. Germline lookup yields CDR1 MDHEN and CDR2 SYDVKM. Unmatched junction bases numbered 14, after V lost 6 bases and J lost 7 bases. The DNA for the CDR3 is TGTGCCAGCAGAACAGGGGGAAGGGGCACGGGGGAGCAGTACTTC. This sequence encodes CASRTGGRGTGEQYF.

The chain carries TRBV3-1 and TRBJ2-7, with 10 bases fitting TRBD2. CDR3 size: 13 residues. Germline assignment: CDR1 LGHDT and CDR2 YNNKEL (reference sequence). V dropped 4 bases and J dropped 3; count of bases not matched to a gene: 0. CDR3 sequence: CASSRLAGYEQYF. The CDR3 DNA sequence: TGTGCCAGCAGCCGACTAGCGGGCTACGAGCAGTACTTC.

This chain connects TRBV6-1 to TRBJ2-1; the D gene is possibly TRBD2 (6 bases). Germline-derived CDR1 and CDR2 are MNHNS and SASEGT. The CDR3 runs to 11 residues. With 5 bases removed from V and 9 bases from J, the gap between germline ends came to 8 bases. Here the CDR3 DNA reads TGTGCCAGCAGTCCTAGCGCTGAGCAGTTCTTC. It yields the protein CASSPSAEQFF.

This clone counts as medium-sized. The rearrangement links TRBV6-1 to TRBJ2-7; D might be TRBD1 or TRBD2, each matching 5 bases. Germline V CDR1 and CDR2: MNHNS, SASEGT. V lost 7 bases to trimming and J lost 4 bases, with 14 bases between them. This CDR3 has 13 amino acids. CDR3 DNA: TGTGCCAGCACAAGGGACCTCATGTACGAGCAGTACTTC. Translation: CASTRDLMYEQYF.

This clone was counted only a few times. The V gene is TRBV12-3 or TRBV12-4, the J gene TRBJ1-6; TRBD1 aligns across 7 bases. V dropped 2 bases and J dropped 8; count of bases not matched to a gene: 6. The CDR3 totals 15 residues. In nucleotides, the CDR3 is TGTGCCAGCAGTTTACTTCCGGACAGGCATTCACCCCTCCACTTT. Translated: CASSLLPDRHSPLHF.

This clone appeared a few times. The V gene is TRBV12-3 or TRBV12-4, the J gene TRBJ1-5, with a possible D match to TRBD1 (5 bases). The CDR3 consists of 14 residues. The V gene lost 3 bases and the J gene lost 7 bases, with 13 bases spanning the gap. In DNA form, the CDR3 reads TGTGCCAGCAGTTTGGTCGTGGACAAACAGCCCCAGCATTTT. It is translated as CASSLVVDKQPQHF.

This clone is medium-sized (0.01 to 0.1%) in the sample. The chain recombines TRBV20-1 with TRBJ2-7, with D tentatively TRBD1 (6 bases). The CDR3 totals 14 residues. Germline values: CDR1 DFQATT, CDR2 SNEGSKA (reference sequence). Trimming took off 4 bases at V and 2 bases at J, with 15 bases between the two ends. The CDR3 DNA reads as TGCAGTGCTAACCAACAGGGACCCCCCTACGAGCAGTACTTC. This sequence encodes CSANQQGPPYEQYF.

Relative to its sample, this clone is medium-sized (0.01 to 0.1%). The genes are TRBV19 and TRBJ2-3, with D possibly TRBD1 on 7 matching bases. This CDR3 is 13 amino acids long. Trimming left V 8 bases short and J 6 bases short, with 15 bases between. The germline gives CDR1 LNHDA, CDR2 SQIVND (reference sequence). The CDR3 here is CASRPAGGDTQYF. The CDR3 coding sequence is TGTGCCAGTCGTCCGGCAGGGGGGGATACGCAGTATTTT.